These T cell receptor beta chains were read from a single sample in a study of memory CD4+ T cells and cytomegalovirus serostatus. Repertoires were generated with immunoSEQ multiplex PCR, while TCRdb's copy carries only in-frame clones and drops some. The sample records fewer than 35,000 clones, 75% to 85% being singletons. Source material: memory CD4+ T cells from blood. These receptors all stem from an adult in good health and CMV-seronegative. Both conserved end residues are part of each CDR3. The D gene is left open where the match is weak. The size of a clone is reported for some rows only, either as once, few or many, or as a class for expanded clones.

>TRBV18|TRBJ1-1|.|TRBD1
TGTGCCAGCTCACCGATTGGGACAGGGGGCAGTCGGACTGAAGCTTTCTTT
CASSPIGTGGSRTEAFF
>TRBV29-1|TRBJ1-1|.|.
TGCAGCGTTGAAGTTTTGCGGCTTTACATGAACACTGAAGCTTTCTTT
CSVEVLRLYMNTEAFF
>TRBV19|TRBJ2-7|.|TRBD2
TGTGCCAGTAGTCCCAGGGGGCTAGCGGGGGAATACGAGCAGTACTTC
CASSPRGLAGEYEQYF
>TRBV5-6|TRBJ1-4|.|TRBD1
TGTGCCAGCAGCTTCAGGGGGCGCCGGACTAATGAAAAACTGTTTTTT
CASSFRGRRTNEKLFF
>TRBV5-4|TRBJ2-5|.|.
TGTGCCAGCAGCTACCAAGAGACCCAGTACTTC
CASSYQETQYF
>TRBV19|TRBJ1-6|once|TRBD1
TGTGCCAGTAGTACCCAAGGGGGCGGTTCACCCCTCCACTTT
CASSTQGGGSPLHF
>TRBV11-2|TRBJ2-2|.|TRBD1
TGTGCCAGCACTAGGGACAGGGGGCGTACCGGGGAGCTGTTTTTT
CASTRDRGRTGELFF
>TRBV7-9|TRBJ2-2|.|TRBD2
TGTGCCAGCAGCACAGGACTAGCGGGGTACACCGGGGAGCTGTTTTTT
CASSTGLAGYTGELFF
>TRBV19|TRBJ2-7|.|.
TGTGCCAGTAGTATTGAGTACCGCAGCTCCTACGAGCAGTACTTC
CASSIEYRSSYEQYF
>TRBV7-9|TRBJ1-1|.|.
TGTGCCAGCAGCTGGGGAAGGCCGAACACTGAAGCTTTCTTT
CASSWGRPNTEAFF
>TRBV5-1|TRBJ1-1|.|TRBD1
TGCGCCAGCAGCGGGGACAGCCAAAGTGAAGCTTTCTTT
CASSGDSQSEAFF
>TRBV5-8|TRBJ1-1|.|.
TGTGCCAGCAGCTGGCAGTCGAGGCAGGGAGCTTTCTTT
CASSWQSRQGAFF
>TRBV6-1|TRBJ1-5|few|TRBD1
TGTGCCAGCTATGGACAGGGTGGCCAGCCCCAGCATTTT
CASYGQGGQPQHF
>TRBV5-5|TRBJ2-3|.|.
TGTGCCAGCAGCTTGGGAGGACGCACAGATACGCAGTATTTT
CASSLGGRTDTQYF
>TRBV9|TRBJ1-6|.|.
TGTGCCAGCAGCTCTGGACAAGGGAGCTCCTATAATTCACCCCTCCACTTT
CASSSGQGSSYNSPLHF
>TRBV7-9|TRBJ1-6|.|TRBD1
TGTGCCAGCAGCCCCTGGGACAGCCTACGTAATTCACCCCTCCACTTT
CASSPWDSLRNSPLHF
>TRBV29-1|TRBJ2-5|few|.
TGCAGCGGGGGCACAGAGACCCAGTACTTC
CSGGTETQYF
>TRBV19|TRBJ2-2|once|.
TGTGCCAGTAGTATAGGTCGGGGAGTAAACACCGGGGAGCTGTTTTTT
CASSIGRGVNTGELFF
>TRBV7-2|TRBJ2-3|.|.
TGTGCCAGCAGCCAATCGAGGGTAGCAGATACGCAGTATTTT
CASSQSRVADTQYF
>TRBV2|TRBJ1-5|.|.
TGTGCCAGCAGCCCAATGGAGGGTTTAAGCAATCAGCCCCAGCATTTT
CASSPMEGLSNQPQHF
>TRBV2|TRBJ2-7|.|.
TGTGCCAGCCGCGTCGGCTATCAAGGCGAGCAGTACTTC
CASRVGYQGEQYF
>TRBV19|TRBJ1-1|few|.
TGTGCCAGTAGCATTCCGGGACACGGACCGAACACTGAAGCTTTCTTT
CASSIPGHGPNTEAFF
>TRBV9|TRBJ2-5|.|.
TGTGCCAGCAGCGTATTACAGGGTGTCCAAGAGACCCAGTACTTC
CASSVLQGVQETQYF
>TRBV28|TRBJ1-2|few|.
TGTGCCAGCAGTCCACAGGCGGGCTATGGCTACACCTTC
CASSPQAGYGYTF
>TRBV28|TRBJ2-7|.|TRBD1
TGTGCCAGCAGTTCGGGACAGGCAACCTACGAGCAGTACTTC
CASSSGQATYEQYF
>TRBV5-6|TRBJ2-2|.|TRBD2
TGTGCCAGCAGCCTAGGACTAGCGGGGGGAGTCGGGGAGCTGTTTTTT
CASSLGLAGGVGELFF
>TRBV29-1|TRBJ1-2|.|TRBD1
TGCAGCGTTGCCGGGACAGAAAACTATGGCTACACCTTC
CSVAGTENYGYTF
>TRBV9|TRBJ1-3|.|.
TGTGCCAGCAGCGTAGCTCTCCCCAGCTCTGGAAACACCATATATTTT
CASSVALPSSGNTIYF
>TRBV28|TRBJ1-2|.|TRBD1
TGTGCCAGCAGTTCCCGACAGGGTCTAAATGGCTACACCTTC
CASSSRQGLNGYTF
>TRBV25-1|TRBJ2-1|.|.
TGTGCCAGCAGTGAGTGGGCAGGGGAGCAGTTCTTC
CASSEWAGEQFF
>TRBV14|TRBJ1-1|few|.
TGTGCCAGCAGCCTCAGGAACCGTGAAGCTTTCTTT
CASSLRNREAFF
>TRBV28|TRBJ2-7|.|.
TGTGCCAGCAGTTTATCGGGGAGTGGGGCCTACGAGCAGTACTTC
CASSLSGSGAYEQYF
>TRBV10-3|TRBJ2-7|.|TRBD2
TGTGCCATCAGTGGTGGACTAGCGGGACACTACGAGCAGTACTTC
CAISGGLAGHYEQYF
>TRBV27|TRBJ2-6|.|.
TGTGCCAGCAGTTTAATCCAGACTTCTGGGGCCAACGTCCTGACTTTC
CASSLIQTSGANVLTF
>TRBV10-2|TRBJ1-5|.|TRBD1
TGCGCCAGCAGTGAATCATGGGACAGGGGGAATCAGCCCCAGCATTTT
CASSESWDRGNQPQHF
>TRBV2|TRBJ2-1|.|TRBD1
TGTGCCAGCAAGCGGACAGGGTCCAATGAGCAGTTCTTC
CASKRTGSNEQFF
>TRBV6-1|TRBJ2-7|.|TRBD1
TGTGCCAGCAGTCAAGGGGACAGGAGGCTCGAGCAGTACTTC
CASSQGDRRLEQYF
>TRBV18|TRBJ1-2|once|.
TGTGCCAGCTCACCGGGCAGGGATGTCGGAGGCTACACCTTC
CASSPGRDVGGYTF
>TRBV6-5|TRBJ1-3|.|.
TGTGCCAGCTTGAGGGACTCTGGAAACACCATATATTTT
CASLRDSGNTIYF
>TRBV6-4|TRBJ2-2|few|.
TGTGCCAGCAGTGACTCGGCAGGGGCCGGGGAGCTGTTTTTT
CASSDSAGAGELFF
>TRBV5-1|TRBJ2-2|.|TRBD1
TGCGCCAGCAGCTTGGGACAGGGCACCGGGGAGCTGTTTTTT
CASSLGQGTGELFF
>TRBV12-1|TRBJ1-2|.|.
TGTGCCAGCAGCTTTGTCACAGGGGTCCCAGACTATGGCTACACCTTC
CASSFVTGVPDYGYTF
>TRBV5-4|TRBJ2-5|.|.
TGTGCCAGCAGCTATGACTCGGTGGGAGGACAGACCCAGTACTTC
CASSYDSVGGQTQYF
>TRBV18|TRBJ1-4|few|.
TGTGCCAGCTCACCACAAAGAGGGACGACTGAAAAACTGTTTTTT
CASSPQRGTTEKLFF
>TRBV11-3|TRBJ2-3|.|TRBD1
TGTGCCAGCAGCTCCAGGACAGGTAGCACAGATACGCAGTATTTT
CASSSRTGSTDTQYF
>TRBV12-5|TRBJ1-2|few|TRBD1
TGTGCTAGTGGTTCGACCCGGTCCCGGGACAGGGGGCAAGGCTATGGCTACACCTTC
CASGSTRSRDRGQGYGYTF
>TRBV6-1|TRBJ2-1|.|TRBD1
TGTGCCAGCCTTTTCGGGACAGGGGGGTATGAGCAGTTCTTC
CASLFGTGGYEQFF
>TRBV5-6|TRBJ1-2|.|.
TGTGCCAGCAGCTTAAGTACAACTCGGAACTATGGCTACACCTTC
CASSLSTTRNYGYTF
>TRBV7-2|TRBJ1-6|few|.
TGTGCCAGCAGCTTAGACGGTTATAATTCACCCCTCCACTTT
CASSLDGYNSPLHF